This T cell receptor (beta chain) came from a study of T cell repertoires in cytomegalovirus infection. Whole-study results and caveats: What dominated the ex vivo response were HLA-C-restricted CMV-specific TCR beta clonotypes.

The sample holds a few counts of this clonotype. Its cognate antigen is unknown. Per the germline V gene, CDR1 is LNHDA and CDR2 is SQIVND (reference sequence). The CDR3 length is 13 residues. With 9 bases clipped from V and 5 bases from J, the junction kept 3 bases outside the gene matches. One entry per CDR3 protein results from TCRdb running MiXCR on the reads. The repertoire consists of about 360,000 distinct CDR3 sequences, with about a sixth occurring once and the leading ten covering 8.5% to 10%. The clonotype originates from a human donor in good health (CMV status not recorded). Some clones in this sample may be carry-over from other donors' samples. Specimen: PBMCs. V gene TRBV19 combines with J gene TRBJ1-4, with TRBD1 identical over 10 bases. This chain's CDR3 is CASTGQGNEKLFF. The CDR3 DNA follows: TGTGCCAGCACGGGACAGGGGAATGAAAAACTGTTTTTT.